Listed below are T cell receptor beta chains from one sample, sequenced in a study of cytomegalovirus exposure and HLA in healthy donors. The repertoire was sequenced with immunoSEQ multiplex PCR; TCRdb's copy has only in-frame clones and lacks some. The data show roughly 150,000 clones, 70% to 80% seen once. The specimen sequenced was PBMCs. The receptors shown here come from a middle-aged man in good health and CMV-seropositive. CDR3s include the opening cysteine and the closing phenylalanine or tryptophan. The order of the fields is J gene, V gene, CDR3 protein.

TRBJ2-7,TRBV6-5,CASSYSWGGGDEQYF
TRBJ1-3,TRBV7-8,CASSSNRVGNTIYF
TRBJ2-7,TRBV7-2,CASRPHGGYEQYF
TRBJ1-1,TRBV11-2,CASSFYRGARTEAFF
TRBJ2-1,TRBV2,CATPASGGYNEQFF
TRBJ2-3,TRBV4-1,CASSQGPQHGVDTQYF
TRBJ2-2,TRBV9,CASSVVGEGAGELFF
TRBJ1-5,TRBV5-1,CASSLEQGNQPQHF
TRBJ1-1,TRBV5-6,CASSSQALDRGAFF
TRBJ1-1,TRBV6-8,CASSYGHTNTEAFF